This T cell receptor beta chain came from a study of shared clonotypes between healthy human individuals. Only one count was recorded for this clone. Antigen specificity is unknown. The repertoire was sequenced with immunoSEQ multiplex PCR; TCRdb's copy has only in-frame clones and lacks some. The sample records some 2,000,000 clones, about 95% being singletons. Overall study findings and caveats: The genetic and exposure-history diversity represented was limited by few donors.

Germline values: CDR1 SGHTA, CDR2 FQGTGA. CDR3 length: 13 residues. The germline V and J ends were trimmed by 5 bases and 8 bases, with 12 bases remaining between them. Sequencing was carried out using naive CD4+ T cells sorted from blood. The subset denotes: CD45RA+ positively selected. V and J are TRBV7-3 and TRBJ1-4; D remains ambiguous. This sequence originates from a man aged 18-30 years in good health. In DNA, the CDR3 is TGTGCCAGCAGCCCATTCGGGGTGGAAAAACTGTTTTTT. It is translated as CASSPFGVEKLFF.